The 18 T cell receptor beta chains listed next were all sequenced from one sample in a study of regulatory T cells in long-lasting Graves disease. Time point defined: persistent/refractory GD, antithyroid drugs over 5 years with positive TRAb. RNA extracted from PBMCs served as the sequencing template. Assembly of TCR beta libraries relied on iRepertoire HTBI primers together with Arm-PCR of CDR3 regions. TCRdb reprocessed the multiplex PCR reads via MiXCR and lists one record per CDR3 protein. This table has hundreds of thousands of distinct CDR3 sequences, roughly 20% appearing once. The material sequenced was peripheral blood mononuclear cells (PBMCs), taken when the disease was refractory, from a patient treated with antithyroid drugs. These receptors were taken from a female donor with Graves disease.

V is TRBV19 and J is TRBJ2-1, with TRBD2 matching over 8 bases. The CDR3 contains 18 residues. V gave up 4 bases and J gave up 6 bases; unmatched junction bases: 17. Germline V CDR1 and CDR2: LNHDA, SQIVND (reference sequence). This chain's CDR3 is CASSNGVVRPAGVNEQFF. The CDR3 bases are TGTGCCAGTAGTAACGGCGTGGTCAGGCCAGCGGGAGTCAATGAGCAGTTCTTC.

This clonotype was picked up many times. J is TRBJ2-7 and V is TRBV2; 8 bases fit TRBD2. Germline V gene data show CDR1 as SNHLY and CDR2 as FYNNEI. V lost 0 bases and J lost 3; bases outside the gene matches: 7. The CDR3 runs 16 residues. CDR3 sequence (DNA): TGTGCCAGCAGTGAAGCGTTGTTAGCGGGATACTACGAGCAGTACTTC. Its protein is CASSEALLAGYYEQYF.

This clonotype was counted many times. The genes are TRBV6-1 and TRBJ1-1, with D possibly TRBD1 on 6 matching bases. Germline V gene data show CDR1 as MNHNS and CDR2 as SASEGT. The CDR3 is 13 residues long. The V gene lost 6 bases and the J gene lost 7 bases, with 15 bases spanning the gap. CDR3 nucleotide sequence: TGTGCCAGCAGGACGACAGGAGGGGGTGAAGCTTTCTTT. Translation: CASRTTGGGEAFF.

This clonotype was recorded many times. The V and J genes are TRBV4-1 and TRBJ2-5; D unclear. The CDR3 extends over 17 amino acids. Germline CDR1 is MGHRA and CDR2 is YSYEKL. V lost 0 bases and J 5 bases, leaving 19 bases between the germline ends. The CDR3 reads CASSQEYSRSGMETQYF. DNA for the CDR3: TGCGCCAGCAGCCAAGAGTACAGCCGGAGTGGTATGGAGACCCAGTACTTC.

This clonotype came up a few times. The chain has TRBV27 and TRBJ2-7; 9 bases match TRBD1. This CDR3 spans 14 amino acids. Trimming cost V 4 bases and J 7 bases; bases outside gene matches: 8. Germline V lookup: CDR1 MNHEY, CDR2 SMNVEV (reference sequence). This CDR3 reads CASSSGTGFLEQYF. The CDR3 DNA is TGTGCCAGCAGTTCCGGGACAGGGTTTTTAGAGCAGTACTTC.

The rearrangement joins TRBV6-1 to TRBJ2-7, with 8 bases fitting TRBD1. CDR3 length equals 14 residues. V lost 5 bases and J lost 3; bases outside the gene matches: 6. The germline V gene encodes CDR1 MNHNS and CDR2 SASEGT. The CDR3 nucleotides read TGTGCCAGCAGTCGACAGGGGCCCCTCTACGAGCAGTACTTC. Encoded protein: CASSRQGPLYEQYF.

This clonotype was detected ten times or more. The chain couples TRBV27 to TRBJ2-7; a possible D gene is TRBD2 (5 bases). The CDR3 extends over 14 amino acids. Per germline, CDR1 MNHEY and CDR2 SMNVEV (reference sequence). The V and J ends lost 7 bases and 2 bases respectively, with 15 bases between them. The CDR3 nucleotides are TGTGCCAGCACCCCGGCGGACTCGGCCTACGAGCAGTACTTC. Translated, it gives CASTPADSAYEQYF.

A remark on this clonotype: The junction departs from germline at one end; a sequencing error may be responsible. The rearrangement links TRBV10-3 to TRBJ2-3; D may correspond to TRBD1 or TRBD2 (6 bases each). There are 15 residues in the CDR3. The V gene's germline CDR1 is ENHRY and CDR2 SYGVKD. CDR3 sequence: CAASRGRPSTGTQYF. The CDR3, as DNA: TGTGCCGCAAGTCGGGGGCGACCTAGCACAGGTACGCAGTATTTT.

The chain employs TRBV6-2 or TRBV6-3 and TRBJ1-2; 8 bases are a match to TRBD1. Trimming took 6 bases from V and 2 from J; bases not matched to a gene: 11. The CDR3 extends over 16 amino acids. Germline V gene lookup returns CDR1 MNHEY and CDR2 SVGEGT. In nucleotides, the CDR3 is TGTGCCAGCAGCCAACCCGGGACAGGACGCAACTATGGCTACACCTTC. It is translated as CASSQPGTGRNYGYTF.

A few counts support this clonotype. This chain links TRBV29-1 with TRBJ2-1; D might be TRBD2 (5 bases). Germline V gives CDR1 SQVTM, CDR2 ANQGSEA. This CDR3 contains 13 residues. V lost 2 bases to trimming and J lost 6 bases, with 11 bases between them. This chain's CDR3 is CSVERLGGNEQFF. The CDR3 nucleotides read TGCAGCGTTGAAAGGCTAGGAGGCAATGAGCAGTTCTTC.

This clonotype was seen many times. The chain couples TRBV11-2 to TRBJ2-7; 11 bases agree with TRBD2. With V trimmed by 6 bases and J by 6 bases, 7 bases remained unmatched. The length of the CDR3 is 14 residues. Looked up from germline, CDR1 is SGHAT and CDR2 is FQNNGV. The CDR3, as DNA: TGTGCCAGCAGTCGACTAGCGGGAAGGATCGAGCAGTACTTC. Its protein is CASSRLAGRIEQYF. The full variable domain, with the rest looked up from reference TRBV11-2 and TRBJ2-7, is EAGVAQSPRYKIIEKRQSVAFWCNPISGHATLYWYQQILGQGPKLLIQFQNNGVVDDSQLPKDRFSAERLKGVDSTLKIQPAKLEDSAVYLCASSRLAGRIEQYFGPGTRLTVT.

On this clonotype: Being one base from a much bigger clone, this may be a read error. The chain links TRBV29-1 to TRBJ1-2; D not resolved. Trimming removed 6 bases from V and 4 bases from J, with 12 bases in between. Germline lookup yields CDR1 SQVTM and CDR2 ANQGSEA. This CDR3 region has 12 residues. The CDR3 loop is CSVEGPSYGYTF. For the CDR3, the DNA is TGCAGCGTGGAGGGCCCGAGCTATGGCTACACCTTC. Combining the CDR3 with reference TRBV29-1 and TRBJ1-2 gives the whole variable domain SAVISQKPSRDICQRGTSLTIQCQVDSQVTMMFWYRQQPGQSLTLIATANQGSEATYESGFVIDKFPISRPNLTFSTLTVSNMSPEDSSIYLCSVEGPSYGYTFGSGTRLTVV.

The chain employs TRBV29-1 and TRBJ2-2, with D possibly being TRBD2 (5 bases). CDR3 length: 14 amino acids. Germline V CDR1 and CDR2: SQVTM, ANQGSEA. Trimming removed 6 bases from V and 5 bases from J, with 16 bases in between. The DNA for the CDR3 is TGCAGCGTACCGGGAAGGTATGGAACCGGGGAGCTGTTTTTT. Its protein product is CSVPGRYGTGELFF.

V usage is TRBV29-1 and J usage is TRBJ1-1; no definite D call. V was trimmed by 6 bases and J by 5 bases, leaving 19 bases between them. CDR1 and CDR2 from the germline V gene are SQVTM and ANQGSEA. The CDR3 runs to 14 residues. The CDR3 is CSVRRAGFGTEAFF. Here the CDR3 DNA reads TGCAGCGTACGAAGGGCCGGGTTTGGGACTGAAGCTTTCTTT.

This clonotype has at least ten counts. The chain employs TRBV30 and TRBJ2-7; TRBD2 agrees at 13 bases. Per germline, CDR1 GTSNPN and CDR2 SVGIG (reference sequence). The trim removed 1 base at V and 1 base at J, leaving 1 base unmatched. This CDR3 has 15 amino acids. The CDR3 region is CAWSEGLAGSYEQYF. The CDR3 bases are TGTGCCTGGAGTGAGGGACTAGCGGGGTCCTACGAGCAGTACTTC.

There are many counts of this clonotype. The chain recombines TRBV12-3 or TRBV12-4 with TRBJ2-5, with 8 bases identical to TRBD1. J lost 9 bases, V lost 4 bases, and 4 bases had no gene match. CDR3 size: 12 residues. As DNA, the CDR3 is TGTGCCAGCAGTTCAAACAGGGGGTCCCAGTACTTC. Translated, it gives CASSSNRGSQYF.

The genes are TRBV6-5 and TRBJ2-2, with 9 bases identical to TRBD2. Per germline, CDR1 MNHEY and CDR2 SVGAGI. Germline trimming cut 0 bases from V and 6 bases from J; bases unmatched to any gene: 2. CDR3 length: 15 amino acids. This chain's CDR3 is CASSYSAGGPGELFF. The DNA for the CDR3 is TGTGCCAGCAGTTACTCCGCGGGAGGGCCCGGGGAGCTGTTTTTT.

The chain is built from TRBV27 and TRBJ2-2; D unresolved. CDR1 and CDR2 from the germline V gene are MNHEY and SMNVEV (reference sequence). The CDR3 is 15 residues long. V lost 2 bases, J lost 1 base, and 8 bases lay in between. The CDR3 nucleotides are TGTGCCAGCAGTTTAAGTTACGGGAACACCGGGGAGCTGTTTTTT. It translates to CASSLSYGNTGELFF.